The 30 T cell receptor beta chains presented below share a single source sample, sequenced in a study of T cells in narcolepsy. The protocol was immunoSEQ multiplex PCR, while the TCRdb copy is restricted to in-frame clones and leaves out a portion. The repertoire holds over 10,000 clones, with approximately 91% as singletons. The specimen was CD45RA- memory CD4+ T cells from PBMCs. All receptors come from a human donor with narcolepsy.

The V call is TRBV6-6, the J call TRBJ1-2, with TRBD1 as a possible D gene (5 bases). Trimming left V 2 bases short and J 7 bases short, with 17 bases between. Germline lookup yields CDR1 MNHNY and CDR2 SVGAGI (reference sequence). This CDR3 region has 15 residues. CDR3 in DNA: TGTGCCAGCAGTTACGGGGCCTCCTCCTGGGGTGGCTACACCTTC. Its protein product is CASSYGASSWGGYTF.

V usage is TRBV7-2 and J usage is TRBJ2-3; tentatively, D is TRBD2 (5 bases). The CDR3 extends over 17 amino acids. Trimming took off 1 base at V and 1 base at J, with 15 bases between the two ends. CDR1 is SGHTA and CDR2 is FQGNSA in the germline V gene. The CDR3: CASSLDLRGKGTDTQYF. CDR3 in DNA: TGTGCCAGCAGCTTAGATCTCCGGGGAAAGGGCACAGATACGCAGTATTTT.

This clone came up once. V is TRBV5-1 and J is TRBJ2-1; 9 bases are a match to TRBD2. The germline V gene encodes CDR1 SGHRS and CDR2 YFSETQ. V lost 0 bases, J lost 0 bases, and 1 base stayed unmatched. This CDR3 has 16 amino acids. CDR3 sequence (DNA): TGCGCCAGCAGCTTGGGACTAGCGGCCTCCTACAATGAGCAGTTCTTC. This encodes CASSLGLAASYNEQFF.

This chain joins TRBV7-2 and TRBJ2-5; TRBD2 aligns across 7 bases. Germline assignment: CDR1 SGHTA and CDR2 FQGNSA. V gave up 5 bases and J gave up 7 bases; unmatched junction bases: 4. The CDR3 runs 12 residues. In nucleotides, the CDR3 is TGTGCCAGCAGCCGACTAGCTGGGACCCAGTACTTC. Its translation is CASSRLAGTQYF.

The rearrangement uses TRBV5-4 and TRBJ2-7, with 7 bases matching TRBD1. CDR1 is SGHNT, CDR2 YYREEE, per germline (reference sequence). With V trimmed by 0 bases and J by 7 bases, 1 base remained unmatched. The CDR3 sequence is 12 residues long. CDR3 sequence reads: CASSLDRGEQYF. CDR3 nucleotide sequence: TGTGCCAGCAGCTTGGACAGGGGTGAGCAGTACTTC.

This clone is a singleton in its sample. The chain is built from TRBV9 and TRBJ2-1, with TRBD2 identical over 10 bases. The CDR3 sequence is 18 residues long. The germline gives CDR1 SGDLS, CDR2 YYNGEE. After removal of 0 bases from V and 5 bases from J, the junction contained 11 bases not matched to a gene. The chain's CDR3 is CASSVASAIAGGDNEQFF. In DNA, the CDR3 is TGTGCCAGCAGCGTAGCTTCCGCGATAGCGGGAGGCGACAATGAGCAGTTCTTC.

This rearrangement joins TRBV6-5 to TRBJ2-6; D is perhaps TRBD1 (6 bases). The V gene's germline CDR1 is MNHEY and CDR2 SVGAGI. The CDR3 length is 15 residues. V was clipped by 6 bases and J by 2 bases, with 11 bases between them. This CDR3 is CASSETGTGANVLTF. The CDR3 nucleotides read TGTGCCAGCAGCGAGACAGGCACTGGGGCCAACGTCCTGACTTTC.

The gene calls are TRBV27 and TRBJ2-7; 8 bases are a match to TRBD1. The CDR3 is made up of 16 amino acids. CDR1 MNHEY and CDR2 SMNVEV come from the germline V gene (reference sequence). V dropped 2 bases and J dropped 5; count of bases not matched to a gene: 11. For the CDR3, the DNA is TGTGCCAGCAGTTTAAGGGGAGACAGGGGTTCCCACGAGCAGTACTTC. The encoded protein is CASSLRGDRGSHEQYF.

The chain joins TRBV29-1 to TRBJ1-2; 8 positions agree with TRBD1. Germline V CDR1 and CDR2: SQVTM, ANQGSEA. V was pared by 7 bases and J by 6 bases, with 4 bases of the junction left unmatched. The CDR3 is 11 residues long. The CDR3 is CSAGQGDGYTF. For the CDR3, the DNA is TGCAGCGCTGGACAGGGAGATGGCTACACCTTC.

The chain is built from TRBV9 and TRBJ2-5; D is possibly TRBD1 (5 bases). With 0 bases removed from V and 2 bases from J, the gap between germline ends came to 8 bases. The V gene's germline CDR1 is SGDLS and CDR2 YYNGEE. This CDR3 is 14 amino acids long. CDR3 in amino acids: CASSVGRQQETQYF. DNA of the CDR3: TGTGCCAGCAGCGTAGGGCGACAGCAAGAGACCCAGTACTTC. Combining the CDR3 with reference TRBV9 and TRBJ2-5 gives the whole variable domain DSGVTQTPKHLITATGQRVTLRCSPRSGDLSVYWYQQSLDQGLQFLIQYYNGEERAKGNILERFSAQQFPDLHSELNLSSLELGDSALYFCASSVGRQQETQYFGPGTRLLVL.

The V and J genes are TRBV28 and TRBJ2-5; TRBD2 is a possible D gene (6 bases). CDR1 is MDHEN and CDR2 is SYDVKM in the germline V gene. The CDR3 is 17 residues long. Trimming removed 3 bases at V and 5 bases at J, with 22 bases between. DNA for the CDR3: TGTGCCAGCAGTTTCCCTTGGGACTTAGGTACTGGGGAGACCCAGTACTTC. It specifies CASSFPWDLGTGETQYF.

The gene calls are TRBV6-1 and TRBJ2-7; TRBD2 matches 11 bases. The V and J ends lost 6 bases and 8 bases, in that order; junction bases with no gene match: 9. Germline V CDR1 and CDR2: MNHNS, SASEGT. This CDR3 contains 14 residues. The chain's CDR3 is CASRELAGVGQQYF. The CDR3, as DNA: TGTGCCAGCAGGGAACTAGCGGGAGTGGGTCAGCAGTACTTC.

About this clone: An end of the junction differs from the germline gene, which may be a read error. This specimen includes other DNA sequences encoding the same CDR3. The chain has TRBV6-5 and TRBJ1-5, with 7 positions matching TRBD1. CDR1 and CDR2 from the germline V gene are MNHEY and SVGAGI. This CDR3 has 14 residues. CDR3: CASSQTGQRQPQHF. As DNA, the CDR3 is TGCGCCAGCAGTCAGACAGGGCAAAGACAGCCCCAGCATTTT.

This chain uses TRBV18 with TRBJ2-6, with 7 nucleotides matching TRBD1. The CDR3 consists of 17 residues. J gave up 0 bases and V 1 base, and 3 bases lay outside the gene matches. Germline CDR1 reads KGHSH; CDR2 reads LQKENI. As DNA, the CDR3 is TGTGCCAGCTCACCACTTCCAGGGGGCTCTGGGGCCAACGTCCTGACTTTC. This gives the protein CASSPLPGGSGANVLTF.

The V call is TRBV19, the J call TRBJ2-6, with D possibly being TRBD1 (6 bases). Germline lookup yields CDR1 LNHDA and CDR2 SQIVND (reference sequence). V lost 9 bases, J lost 0 bases, and 15 bases lay in between. This CDR3 is 16 amino acids long. This CDR3 is CASELRTDSGANVLTF. The DNA of the CDR3 is TGTGCCAGCGAACTGAGGACAGACTCTGGGGCCAACGTCCTGACTTTC.

The rearrangement joins TRBV6-6 to TRBJ2-1; 8 bases align to TRBD1. CDR3 length equals 16 residues. The J segment lost 6 bases and the V segment lost 2 bases, leaving 9 bases of the junction unmatched. The germline CDR1 and CDR2 sequences are MNHNY and SVGAGI (reference sequence). The CDR3 here is CASSYPTGDTSNEQFF. CDR3 DNA sequence: TGTGCCAGCAGTTACCCGACAGGGGACACAAGCAATGAGCAGTTCTTC.

CDR3 bases: TGTGCCAGCAGCTTATTAACCGGGATCCAAGAGACCCAGTACTTC. It yields the protein CASSLLTGIQETQYF. The V call is TRBV11-3, the J call TRBJ2-5, with TRBD2 as a possible D gene (5 bases). The V and J ends lost 2 bases and 1 base respectively, with 11 bases between them. This CDR3 contains 15 residues. Germline V gives CDR1 SGHNT, CDR2 YENEEA.

This clone was observed a few times. V is TRBV2 and J is TRBJ1-3, with TRBD1 as a possible D gene (6 bases). CDR3 size: 16 residues. V lost 4 bases to trimming and J lost 3 bases, with 16 bases between them. CDR1 and CDR2 from the germline V gene are SNHLY and FYNNEI. Here the CDR3 DNA reads TGTGCCAGCAGTGTCAATGGGGGGGCGAGTGGAAACACCATATATTTT. Its translation: CASSVNGGASGNTIYF. The full variable domain, rest sourced from reference TRBV2 and TRBJ1-3, is EPEVTQTPSHQVTQMGQEVILRCVPISNHLYFYWYRQILGQKVEFLVSFYNNEISEKSEIFDDQFSVERPDGSNFTLKIRSTKLEDSAMYFCASSVNGGASGNTIYFGEGSWLTVV.

The V gene is TRBV28, the J gene TRBJ2-2; a possible D gene is TRBD1 (5 bases). Germline V lookup: CDR1 MDHEN, CDR2 SYDVKM. Trimming removed 6 bases at V and 3 bases at J, with 11 bases between. The CDR3 contains 14 residues. CDR3 sequence (DNA): TGTGCCAGCAGGATCAGGGTTGACACCGGGGAGCTGTTTTTT. Residues: CASRIRVDTGELFF.

The CDR3 DNA reads TGTGCCAGCAGCTTACTAGCGGAGGGCTGGGAGCAGTACTTC. It specifies CASSLLAEGWEQYF. The chain joins TRBV7-2 to TRBJ2-7, with 7 bases lining up with TRBD2. The V and J ends lost 2 bases and 7 bases, in that order; junction bases with no gene match: 8. CDR1 and CDR2 (germline): SGHTA, FQGNSA. The CDR3 is 14 amino acids.

This sequence joins TRBV30 and TRBJ1-2; 8 bases line up with TRBD1. The CDR3 length is 13 residues. Per germline, CDR1 GTSNPN and CDR2 SVGIG (reference sequence). The ends lost 7 bases at V and 5 bases at J; junction bases unmatched: 9. The CDR3 here is CALGQVVEYGYTF. DNA of the CDR3: TGTGCCTTGGGACAGGTAGTGGAGTATGGCTACACCTTC.

This chain links TRBV27 with TRBJ2-3; D gene ambiguous. CDR1 is MNHEY and CDR2 is SMNVEV in the germline V gene (reference sequence). Trimming left V 0 bases short and J 5 bases short, with 18 bases between. This CDR3 comprises 17 residues. The chain's CDR3 is CASSLSPLPQPGDTQYF. The CDR3 DNA reads TGTGCCAGCAGTTTATCCCCCCTTCCGCAACCGGGAGATACGCAGTATTTT.

This sequence joins TRBV11-3 and TRBJ2-5, with 14 bases fitting TRBD2. V shed 6 bases and J 5 bases; nucleotides not matched to a gene: 5. CDR3 length: 15 residues. Looked up from germline, CDR1 is SGHNT and CDR2 is YENEEA. The CDR3 nucleotides are TGTGCCAGCAGTTCGACTAGCGGGAGGGCGGAGACCCAGTACTTC. Amino acid sequence: CASSSTSGRAETQYF.

The chain combines TRBV4-2 with TRBJ1-2; D is unclear. The germline V gene has CDR1 LGHNA and CDR2 YNFKEQ. The CDR3 runs 15 residues. Trimming took 0 bases from V and 5 from J, leaving 13 bases between them. The CDR3 DNA follows: TGTGCCAGCAGCCAAGAGACGGCTCAGGATTATGGCTACACCTTC. This codes for CASSQETAQDYGYTF.

The rearrangement joins TRBV15 to TRBJ1-2; 7 positions match TRBD1. Trimming removed 0 bases from V and 6 bases from J; junction bases left unmatched: 4. CDR3 length: 14 amino acids. Germline CDR1 and CDR2: LNHNV and YYDKDF (reference sequence). The CDR3 protein is CATSRDPGTDGYTF. The CDR3 DNA follows: TGTGCCACCAGCAGAGACCCCGGGACAGATGGCTACACCTTC.

V gene TRBV11-2 combines with J gene TRBJ1-1; D is unresolved. V was pared by 1 base and J by 8 bases, with 17 bases between. Germline-derived CDR1 and CDR2 are SGHAT and FQNNGV. The CDR3 contains 15 residues. Here the CDR3 reads CASSLVPPTRGEAFF. CDR3 sequence (DNA): TGTGCCAGCAGCTTAGTGCCCCCGACCAGAGGGGAAGCTTTCTTT.

V gene TRBV5-1 combines with J gene TRBJ2-1, with TRBD2 matching over 13 bases. Per the germline V gene, CDR1 is SGHRS and CDR2 is YFSETQ. The V and J ends lost 2 bases and 4 bases, in that order; junction bases with no gene match: 15. This CDR3 contains 20 residues. The CDR3 loop is CASSFGVGTSGTVLYNEQFF. CDR3 nucleotides: TGCGCCAGCAGCTTCGGGGTTGGGACTAGCGGGACCGTTTTATACAATGAGCAGTTCTTC.

This clone was observed a few times. This chain uses TRBV6-5 with TRBJ1-3; D remains ambiguous. V was shortened by 0 bases and J by 2 bases, with 8 bases between the two germline ends. The CDR3 consists of 15 residues. Germline values: CDR1 MNHEY, CDR2 SVGAGI. The chain's CDR3 is CASSYSTYAGNTIYF. The CDR3 DNA reads as TGTGCCAGCAGTTACTCGACTTACGCTGGAAACACCATATATTTT.

The genes are TRBV2 and TRBJ2-7; 12 nucleotides agree with TRBD1. The length of the CDR3 is 24 residues. V lost 0 bases, J lost 4 bases, and 28 bases stayed unmatched. CDR1 and CDR2 (germline): SNHLY, FYNNEI. In DNA, the CDR3 is TGTGCCAGCAGTGAAGCGGGTCGTTTCTTTTCGGGGGACAGGGGGCTCGGAGAGGGTTACGAGCAGTACTTC. This sequence encodes CASSEAGRFFSGDRGLGEGYEQYF.

This clone has only a few counts. The rearrangement links TRBV2 to TRBJ2-1; weak D call: TRBD2 (5 bases). Germline CDR1 and CDR2: SNHLY and FYNNEI. The CDR3 runs to 14 residues. Trimming took 6 bases from V and 5 from J, leaving 14 bases between them. The CDR3 DNA is TGTGCCAGCAGCGGAGCAAAGAGGGACAATGAGCAGTTCTTC. Encoded protein: CASSGAKRDNEQFF.